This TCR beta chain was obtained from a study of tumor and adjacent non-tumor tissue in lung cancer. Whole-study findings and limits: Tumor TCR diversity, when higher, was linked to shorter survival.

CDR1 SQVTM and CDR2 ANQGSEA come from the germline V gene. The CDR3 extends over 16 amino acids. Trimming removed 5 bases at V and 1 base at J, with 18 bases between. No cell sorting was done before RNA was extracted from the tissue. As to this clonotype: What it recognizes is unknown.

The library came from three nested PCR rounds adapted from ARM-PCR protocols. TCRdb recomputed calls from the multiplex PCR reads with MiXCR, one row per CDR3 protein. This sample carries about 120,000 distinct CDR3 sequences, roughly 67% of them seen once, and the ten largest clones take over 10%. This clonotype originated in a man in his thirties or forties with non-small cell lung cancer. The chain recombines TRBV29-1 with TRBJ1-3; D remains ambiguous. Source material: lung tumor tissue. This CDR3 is CSVQYVGSGSGNTIYF. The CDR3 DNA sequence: TGCAGCGTTCAGTATGTCGGGTCAGGATCTGGAAACACCATATATTTT. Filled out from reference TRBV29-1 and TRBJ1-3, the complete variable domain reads SAVISQKPSRDICQRGTSLTIQCQVDSQVTMMFWYRQQPGQSLTLIATANQGSEATYESGFVIDKFPISRPNLTFSTLTVSNMSPEDSSIYLCSVQYVGSGSGNTIYFGEGSWLTVV.